These 15 T cell receptor beta chains were all obtained from the same sample, sequenced in a study of blood T cell repertoires in COVID-19. Generated by immunoSEQ multiplex PCR, the TCRdb table keeps only in-frame clones and is missing some. The sample has approximately 300,000 clones, roughly 91% seen once. Specimen: peripheral blood. Receptor source: a woman between 25 and 40 years old with COVID-19, enrolled during active disease.

The chain couples TRBV12-5 to TRBJ2-1, with 7 bases identical to TRBD2. Unmatched junction bases numbered 6, after V lost 7 bases and J lost 9 bases. Germline-derived CDR1 and CDR2 are LGHNT and FRNRAP. The CDR3 totals 12 residues. In DNA, the CDR3 is TGTGCTAGTGCTTCTGGGGAGGGTGAGCAGTTCTTC. It translates to CASASGEGEQFF.

J is TRBJ1-1 and V is TRBV5-8; 8 bases are a match to TRBD1. J was trimmed by 8 bases and V by 6 bases; bases with no gene match: 9. The CDR3 has 13 amino acids. Germline CDR1 and CDR2: SGHTS and YDEGEE. CDR3 sequence: CASIRQGIREAFF. For the CDR3, the DNA is TGTGCCAGCATCCGACAGGGGATCCGAGAAGCTTTCTTT.

DNA for the CDR3: TGCGCCAGCAGCCAAGGCTGGGGGGGGGACAATGAGCAGTTCTTC. Encoded protein: CASSQGWGGDNEQFF. The J gene is TRBJ2-1, the V gene TRBV4-1; 7 bases match TRBD2. Germline CDR1 is MGHRA and CDR2 is YSYEKL. The length of the CDR3 is 15 residues. Trimming cost V 1 base and J 5 bases; bases outside gene matches: 5.

The rearrangement links TRBV19 to TRBJ2-1; 7 positions match TRBD2. The CDR3 is 17 amino acids. Trimming took 4 bases from V and 4 from J; bases not matched to a gene: 13. CDR1 is LNHDA, CDR2 SQIVND, per germline (reference sequence). CDR3 in amino acids: CASSRGGGGDYYNEQFF. The CDR3 coding sequence is TGTGCCAGTAGTAGGGGTGGCGGGGGAGATTATTACAATGAGCAGTTCTTC.

This chain joins TRBV15 and TRBJ1-5; 9 bases agree with TRBD1. Germline V lookup: CDR1 LNHNV, CDR2 YYDKDF (reference sequence). With V trimmed by 2 bases and J by 0 bases, 8 bases remained unmatched. The CDR3 contains 18 residues. The CDR3 DNA sequence: TGTGCCACCAGCAGAACTAAGGGACAGGGAGGTAGCAATCAGCCCCAGCATTTT. Its translation is CATSRTKGQGGSNQPQHF.

CDR3: CASSPDRLTEAFF. The CDR3, as DNA: TGTGCCAGCAGCCCAGACAGACTCACTGAAGCTTTCTTT. The chain recombines TRBV12-3 or TRBV12-4 with TRBJ1-1; D is possibly TRBD1 (5 bases). Trimming removed 6 bases at V and 4 bases at J, with 12 bases between. The CDR3 length is 13 residues.

The chain's CDR3 is CASHGGTRSQETQYF. The CDR3, as DNA: TGTGCCAGCCACGGGGGGACAAGAAGCCAAGAGACCCAGTACTTC. The chain joins TRBV2 to TRBJ2-5, with D possibly TRBD2 on 7 matching bases. The CDR3 is made up of 15 amino acids. Trimming left V 8 bases short and J 1 base short, with 17 bases between. The germline V gene has CDR1 SNHLY and CDR2 FYNNEI. Variable domain in full (rest from reference TRBV2 and TRBJ2-5): EPEVTQTPSHQVTQMGQEVILRCVPISNHLYFYWYRQILGQKVEFLVSFYNNEISEKSEIFDDQFSVERPDGSNFTLKIRSTKLEDSAMYFCASHGGTRSQETQYFGPGTRLLVL.

V usage is TRBV20-1 and J usage is TRBJ2-1; 8 nucleotides line up with TRBD2. Trimming took 3 bases from V and 6 from J; bases not matched to a gene: 13. Germline V gives CDR1 DFQATT, CDR2 SNEGSKA (reference sequence). There are 16 residues in the CDR3. The chain's CDR3 is CSASSRGRGALNEQFF. The CDR3 DNA reads as TGCAGTGCTAGTTCCCGTGGGCGGGGGGCCCTCAATGAGCAGTTCTTC.

The rearrangement links TRBV4-3 to TRBJ1-2, with D maybe TRBD1 (5 bases). Germline values: CDR1 LGHNA, CDR2 YSLEER. This CDR3 has 14 residues. Deletions cut 4 bases from V and 3 bases from J, with 12 bases between. This CDR3 is CASSPGRGDYGYTF. CDR3 bases: TGCGCCAGCAGCCCAGGGCGGGGAGACTATGGCTACACCTTC.

The chain is built from TRBV21-1 and TRBJ1-3; the DNA was not used to check the table's D call, TRBD1. TRBV21-1 is annotated as a pseudogene. The CDR3 covers 16 residues. The CDR3 reads CASSEQGSLSGNTIYF. CDR3 DNA sequence: TGTGCCAGCAGCGAACAGGGGTCCCTCTCTGGAAACACCATATATTTT.

CDR3 nucleotide sequence: TGTGCCAGCAGCAGGGGAACCCAAGAGACCCAGTACTTC. Its translation: CASSRGTQETQYF. The gene calls are TRBV6-8 and TRBJ2-5; tentative D call: TRBD1 (6 bases). CDR3 length equals 13 residues. The germline CDR1 and CDR2 sequences are MNHGY and SAAAGT. V dropped 6 bases and J dropped 1 base, with 9 bases sitting between them.

The genes are TRBV6-5 and TRBJ1-1; the D is unclear. The CDR3 loop spans 13 amino acids. Germline values: CDR1 MNHEY, CDR2 SVGAGI. V lost 8 bases and J 7 bases, leaving 17 bases between the germline ends. CDR3 amino acids: CASSDPGRSEAFF. The CDR3 DNA reads TGTGCCAGCTCCGACCCCGGAAGGAGTGAAGCTTTCTTT.

This chain joins TRBV21-1 and TRBJ2-7; TRBD1 is the table's D call, not checked against the DNA. TRBV21-1 is annotated as a pseudogene. The CDR3 totals 14 residues. DNA of the CDR3: TGTGCCAGCAGCAGCCGGACAGGGCCCTACGAGCAGTACTTC. It specifies CASSSRTGPYEQYF.

V and J are TRBV11-2 and TRBJ2-2; 9 positions agree with TRBD2. Germline lookup yields CDR1 SGHAT and CDR2 FQNNGV. Germline trimming cut 1 base from V and 4 bases from J; bases unmatched to any gene: 7. The CDR3 consists of 17 residues. The CDR3 bases are TGTGCCAGCAGCTTAGTAGGCGGGGGGGCCTCCACCGGGGAGCTGTTTTTT. Residues: CASSLVGGGASTGELFF.

The CDR3 DNA is TGTGCCAGCAGCCAGGACAGAACCATCTATGGCTACACCTTC. Encoded protein: CASSQDRTIYGYTF. This rearrangement joins TRBV3-1 (or the pseudogene TRBV3-2) to TRBJ1-2; perhaps TRBD1 as D (6 bases). Trimming took 3 bases from V and 4 from J, leaving 12 bases between them. This CDR3 spans 14 amino acids. Looked up from germline, CDR1 is LGHDT and CDR2 is YNNKEL (reference sequence).